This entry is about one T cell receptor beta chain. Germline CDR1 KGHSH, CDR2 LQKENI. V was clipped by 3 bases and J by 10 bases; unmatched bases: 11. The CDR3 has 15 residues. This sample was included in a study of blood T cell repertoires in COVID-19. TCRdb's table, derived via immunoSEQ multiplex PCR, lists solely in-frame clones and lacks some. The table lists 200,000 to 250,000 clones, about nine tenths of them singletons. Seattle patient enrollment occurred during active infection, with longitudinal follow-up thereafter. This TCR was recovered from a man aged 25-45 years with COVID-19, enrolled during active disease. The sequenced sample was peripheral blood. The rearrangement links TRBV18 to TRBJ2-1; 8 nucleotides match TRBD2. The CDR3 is CASSPPSGSPGEQFF. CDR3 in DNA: TGTGCCAGCTCACCTCCCAGCGGGAGTCCCGGGGAGCAGTTCTTC.